These 18 T cell receptor beta chains share one sample of origin, sequenced in a study of a mutant IDH1 vaccine in newly diagnosed glioma. Described time point: week 47, end of study. All doses held 300 ug of mutant IDH1 20-mer peptide, with topical imiquimod. No antigen has been assigned to these receptors. The data were produced by immunoSEQ multiplex PCR, yet TCRdb's version contains in-frame clones alone and is incomplete. The sample yields under 60,000 clones, 76% seen once. The sequencing here drew on PBMCs, taken from a glioma patient whose treatment included an IDH1 peptide vaccine. The receptors derive from a woman aged 40 to 49 with glioma. Some clones in this sample may be carry-over from other donors' samples.

This clone was seen only a few times. The V and J genes are TRBV19 and TRBJ2-1, with D maybe TRBD1 (5 bases). This CDR3 is 15 amino acids long. Trimming left V 1 base short and J 3 bases short, with 10 bases between. The germline CDR1 and CDR2 sequences are LNHDA and SQIVND (reference sequence). CDR3 sequence: CASSIGEGVYNEQFF. CDR3 in DNA: TGTGCCAGTAGTATAGGTGAAGGGGTCTACAATGAGCAGTTCTTC.

This clone was detected once. The V call is TRBV10-3, the J call TRBJ2-6; possible D gene TRBD1, 7 bases. Germline V lookup: CDR1 ENHRY, CDR2 SYGVKD. V lost 0 bases and J 0 bases, leaving 12 bases between the germline ends. The CDR3 is 18 amino acids. The CDR3 bases are TGTGCCATCAGTGAGTCTGCAGGGGGGTACTCTGGGGCCAACGTCCTGACTTTC. Encoded protein: CAISESAGGYSGANVLTF.

The CDR3 protein is CASSPPGTGEAFF. Here the CDR3 DNA reads TGCGCCAGCAGCCCTCCCGGGACAGGTGAAGCTTTCTTT. V is TRBV5-1 and J is TRBJ1-1; 8 bases match TRBD1. The CDR3 has 13 residues. Germline loops: CDR1 SGHRS, CDR2 YFSETQ. J lost 7 bases, V lost 4 bases, and 6 bases had no gene match.

V and J are TRBV27 and TRBJ1-1; perhaps TRBD1 as D (5 bases). CDR1 MNHEY and CDR2 SMNVEV come from the germline V gene (reference sequence). This CDR3 region has 13 residues. V gave up 2 bases and J gave up 1 base, with 5 bases separating them. In DNA form, the CDR3 reads TGTGCCAGCAGTTTAACAGGGAACACTGAAGCTTTCTTT. It specifies CASSLTGNTEAFF.

This clone has just a few counts. The V call is TRBV2, the J call TRBJ1-1; D gene unclear. Per germline, CDR1 SNHLY and CDR2 FYNNEI. Trimming left V 1 base short and J 0 bases short, with 9 bases between. The CDR3 contains 15 residues. The CDR3 DNA reads as TGTGCCAGCAGTGAAGTTGTGCTACTGAACACTGAAGCTTTCTTT. Amino acid sequence: CASSEVVLLNTEAFF. The full variable domain, its missing parts supplied by reference TRBV2 and TRBJ1-1, is EPEVTQTPSHQVTQMGQEVILRCVPISNHLYFYWYRQILGQKVEFLVSFYNNEISEKSEIFDDQFSVERPDGSNFTLKIRSTKLEDSAMYFCASSEVVLLNTEAFFGQGTRLTVV.

Here the CDR3 DNA reads TGTGCCTGGTCGGGACCCTGGGGTGGCTACACCTTC. Protein: CAWSGPWGGYTF. The V call is TRBV30, the J call TRBJ1-2; TRBD1 is a possible D gene (5 bases). Germline V lookup: CDR1 GTSNPN, CDR2 SVGIG (reference sequence). V was pared by 5 bases and J by 7 bases, with 14 bases between. This CDR3 spans 12 amino acids.

The chain has TRBV10-2 and TRBJ1-5, with TRBD1 matching 9 bases. The CDR3 is 14 amino acids. In germline, CDR1 is WSHSY, CDR2 SAAADI. V lost 6 bases and J lost 9; bases outside the gene matches: 9. Here the CDR3 DNA reads TGCGCCAGCAGCGGGGACAGGGTCAGAGGGCCCCAGCATTTT. Its protein product is CASSGDRVRGPQHF.

V gene TRBV10-2 combines with J gene TRBJ2-1; D possibly matches TRBD1 or TRBD2 (5 bases each). CDR1 is WSHSY and CDR2 is SAAADI in the germline V gene. This CDR3 has 14 residues. Trimming pared 5 bases from V and 7 bases from J, leaving 15 bases between. The DNA for the CDR3 is TGCGCCAGCAGTTACCCGGGACGGACGAATGAGCAGTTCTTC. Its translation is CASSYPGRTNEQFF.

This rearrangement joins TRBV4-1 to TRBJ2-7, with D possibly TRBD1 on 6 matching bases. Germline assignment: CDR1 MGHRA and CDR2 YSYEKL. This CDR3 region has 15 residues. V dropped 0 bases and J dropped 5 bases, with 14 bases sitting between them. In DNA, the CDR3 is TGCGCCAGCAGCCAAGACCAGGGGACGGGCGACGAGCAGTACTTC. Amino acid sequence: CASSQDQGTGDEQYF.

The gene calls are TRBV11-2 and TRBJ2-5, with D uncertain. The V gene's germline CDR1 is SGHAT and CDR2 FQNNGV. The V and J ends lost 5 bases and 4 bases respectively, with 11 bases between them. This CDR3 contains 13 residues. The CDR3 spells CASSLGSLETQYF. The CDR3 nucleotides read TGTGCCAGCAGCCTAGGAAGTTTAGAGACCCAGTACTTC. Drawing the rest from reference TRBV11-2 and TRBJ2-5, the complete variable domain is EAGVAQSPRYKIIEKRQSVAFWCNPISGHATLYWYQQILGQGPKLLIQFQNNGVVDDSQLPKDRFSAERLKGVDSTLKIQPAKLEDSAVYLCASSLGSLETQYFGPGTRLLVL.

V gene TRBV27 combines with J gene TRBJ2-2; weak D call: TRBD1 (6 bases). Germline assignment: CDR1 MNHEY and CDR2 SMNVEV (reference sequence). Trimming stripped 3 bases from V and 0 bases from J, with 20 bases between. This CDR3 spans 19 amino acids. This CDR3 reads CASSLRPTRQVANTGELFF. The CDR3 DNA reads TGTGCCAGCAGTTTGCGACCGACGCGACAGGTCGCGAACACCGGGGAGCTGTTTTTT.

The V call is TRBV10-3, the J call TRBJ1-1, with no clear D. Germline V lookup: CDR1 ENHRY, CDR2 SYGVKD. V lost 2 bases and J 2 bases, leaving 9 bases between the germline ends. The CDR3 covers 14 residues. The chain's CDR3 is CAISERAANTEAFF. DNA of the CDR3: TGTGCCATCAGTGAGAGGGCAGCAAACACTGAAGCTTTCTTT.

The chain couples TRBV18 to TRBJ2-2; a possible D gene is TRBD2 (5 bases). CDR3 length: 15 amino acids. CDR1 KGHSH and CDR2 LQKENI come from the germline V gene. V dropped 2 bases and J dropped 3 bases, with 10 bases sitting between them. The CDR3 DNA is TGTGCCAGCTCACCATCGGACTTAGACACCGGGGAGCTGTTTTTT. This translates into CASSPSDLDTGELFF.

CDR3 nucleotide sequence: TGTGCCGTTCCGACGGTCTACGAGCAGTACTTC. This translates into CAVPTVYEQYF. The chain employs TRBV6-1 and TRBJ2-7; D is uncertain. Between the trimmed V and J ends, which lost 11 bases and 3 bases, there was a span of 11 bases. The CDR3 is 11 amino acids. Germline assignment: CDR1 MNHNS and CDR2 SASEGT.

V and J are TRBV4-3 and TRBJ2-7, with 7 positions matching TRBD2. The CDR3 is 14 amino acids. The J segment lost 2 bases and the V segment lost 3 bases, leaving 4 bases of the junction unmatched. Per germline, CDR1 LGHNA and CDR2 YSLEER. CDR3 DNA: TGCGCCAGCAGCCATTATGGGGGGGCCTACGAGCAGTACTTC. Translated: CASSHYGGAYEQYF.

V is TRBV14 and J is TRBJ2-5; 7 bases are shared with TRBD2. The CDR3 is 16 residues long. CDR1 SGHDN and CDR2 FVKESK come from the germline V gene. V shed 4 bases and J 5 bases; nucleotides not matched to a gene: 13. The CDR3 spells CASSLFGPAGEETQYF. The CDR3 coding sequence is TGTGCCAGCAGCCTCTTCGGGCCGGCGGGGGAGGAGACCCAGTACTTC.

This clone has just one count. The chain combines TRBV7-9 with TRBJ2-1; 12 bases agree with TRBD2. The V segment lost 5 bases and the J segment 9 bases; nucleotides outside the gene matches: 14. Germline V gene lookup returns CDR1 SEHNR and CDR2 FQNEAQ (reference sequence). This CDR3 has 17 amino acids. CDR3 in DNA: TGTGCCAGCAGCCCTCTACAAGGACTAGCGGGGCGACCTGAGCAGTTCTTC. Translated, it gives CASSPLQGLAGRPEQFF.

The V call is TRBV30, the J call TRBJ1-2; D remains unclear. V was trimmed by 3 bases and J by 7 bases, leaving 9 bases between them. This CDR3 is built from 11 residues. The germline V gene has CDR1 GTSNPN and CDR2 SVGIG (reference sequence). CDR3 residues: CAWSRDAGYTF. As DNA, the CDR3 is TGTGCCTGGAGCAGAGATGCTGGCTACACCTTC.